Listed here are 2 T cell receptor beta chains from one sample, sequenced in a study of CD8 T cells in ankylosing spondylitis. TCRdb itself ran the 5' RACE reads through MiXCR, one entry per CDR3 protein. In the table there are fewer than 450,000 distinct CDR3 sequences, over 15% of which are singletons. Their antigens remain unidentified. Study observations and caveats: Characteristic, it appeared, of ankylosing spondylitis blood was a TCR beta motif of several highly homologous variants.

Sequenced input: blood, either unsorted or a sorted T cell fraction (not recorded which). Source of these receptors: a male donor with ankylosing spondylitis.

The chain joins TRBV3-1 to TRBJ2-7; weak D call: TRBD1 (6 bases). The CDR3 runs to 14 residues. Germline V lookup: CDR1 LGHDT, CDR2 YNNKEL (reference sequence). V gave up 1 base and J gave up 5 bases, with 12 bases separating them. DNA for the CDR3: TGTGCCAGCAGCCAAGCGAGCCCAGGGGACGAGCAGTACTTC. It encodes CASSQASPGDEQYF.

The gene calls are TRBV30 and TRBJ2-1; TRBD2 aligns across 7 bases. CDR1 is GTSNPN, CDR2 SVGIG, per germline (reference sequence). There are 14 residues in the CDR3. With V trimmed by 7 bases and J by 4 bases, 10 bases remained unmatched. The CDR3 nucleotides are TGTGCCTCCCCGGTCGGGCGGGGGTACAATGAGCAGTTCTTC. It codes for CASPVGRGYNEQFF.